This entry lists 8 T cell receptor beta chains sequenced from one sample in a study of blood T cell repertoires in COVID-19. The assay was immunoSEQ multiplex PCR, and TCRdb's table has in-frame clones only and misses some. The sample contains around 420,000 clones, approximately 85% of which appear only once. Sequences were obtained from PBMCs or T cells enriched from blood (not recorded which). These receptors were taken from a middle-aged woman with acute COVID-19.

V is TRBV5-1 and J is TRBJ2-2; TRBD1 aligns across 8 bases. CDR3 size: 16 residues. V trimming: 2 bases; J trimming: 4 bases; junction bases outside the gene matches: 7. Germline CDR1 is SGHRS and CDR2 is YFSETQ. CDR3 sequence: CASSFITGGGTGELFF. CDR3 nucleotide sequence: TGCGCCAGCAGCTTTATTACAGGGGGAGGCACCGGGGAGCTGTTTTTT. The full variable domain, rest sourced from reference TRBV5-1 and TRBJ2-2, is KAGVTQTPRYLIKTRGQQVTLSCSPISGHRSVSWYQQTPGQGLQFLFEYFSETQRNKGNFPGRFSGRQFSNSRSEMNVSTLELGDSALYLCASSFITGGGTGELFFGEGSRLTVL.

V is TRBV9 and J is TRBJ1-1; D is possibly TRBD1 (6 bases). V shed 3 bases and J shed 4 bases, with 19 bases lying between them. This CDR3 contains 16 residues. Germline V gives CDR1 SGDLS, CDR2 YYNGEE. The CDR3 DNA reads TGTGCCAGCAGCGAGCTACGGGAACAGGGCAGCACTGAAGCTTTCTTT. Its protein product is CASSELREQGSTEAFF.

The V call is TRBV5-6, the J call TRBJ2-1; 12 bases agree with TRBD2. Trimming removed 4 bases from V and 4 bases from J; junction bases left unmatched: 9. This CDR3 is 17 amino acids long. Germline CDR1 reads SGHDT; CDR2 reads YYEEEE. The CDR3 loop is CASSLRTSGKPYNEQFF. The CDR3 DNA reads TGTGCCAGCAGCCTGCGGACTAGCGGGAAACCTTACAATGAGCAGTTCTTC.

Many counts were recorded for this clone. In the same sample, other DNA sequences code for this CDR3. The CDR3 nucleotides are TGCGCCAGCAGCTTGGGGGACAATAGCAATCAGCCCCAGCATTTT. Translated: CASSLGDNSNQPQHF. The genes are TRBV5-1 and TRBJ1-5; D perhaps matches TRBD1 (6 bases). V lost 0 bases and J 0 bases, leaving 7 bases between the germline ends. This CDR3 contains 15 residues. The germline CDR1 and CDR2 sequences are SGHRS and YFSETQ.

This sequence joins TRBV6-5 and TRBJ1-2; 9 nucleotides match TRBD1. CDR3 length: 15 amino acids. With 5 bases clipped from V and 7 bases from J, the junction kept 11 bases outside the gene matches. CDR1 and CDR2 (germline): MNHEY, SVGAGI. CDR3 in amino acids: CASSLRGTGHTGYTF. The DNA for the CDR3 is TGTGCCAGCAGTCTCCGTGGGACAGGGCATACTGGCTACACCTTC.

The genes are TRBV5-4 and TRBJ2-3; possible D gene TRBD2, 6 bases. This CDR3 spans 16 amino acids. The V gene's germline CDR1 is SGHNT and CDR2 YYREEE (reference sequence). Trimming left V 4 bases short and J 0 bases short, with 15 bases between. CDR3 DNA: TGTGCCAGCAGCCCCTCTCGCGGGGTCAGCACAGATACGCAGTATTTT. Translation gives CASSPSRGVSTDTQYF.

CDR3 region: CASKISGGAYNEQFF. CDR3 nucleotide sequence: TGTGCCAGCAAGATTAGCGGGGGGGCCTACAATGAGCAGTTCTTC. This chain links TRBV27 with TRBJ2-1; 11 bases are shared with TRBD2. The germline CDR1 and CDR2 sequences are MNHEY and SMNVEV (reference sequence). V was pared by 7 bases and J by 2 bases, with 4 bases of the junction left unmatched. The CDR3 sequence is 15 residues long.

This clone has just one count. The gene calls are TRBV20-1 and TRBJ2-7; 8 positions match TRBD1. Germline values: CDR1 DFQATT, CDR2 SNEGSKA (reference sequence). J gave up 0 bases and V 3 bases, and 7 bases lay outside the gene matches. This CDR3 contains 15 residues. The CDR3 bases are TGCAGTGCTAGTCGATCAGGGGGCAGCTCCTACGAGCAGTACTTC. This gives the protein CSASRSGGSSYEQYF.